This TCR beta chain was found in a study of T cells in localized non-small cell lung cancer. The table came from immunoSEQ multiplex PCR; TCRdb's copy has only in-frame clones and leaves some out. This table has about 41,000 clones, more than 70% appearing once. The CDR3 covers 17 residues. Germline V gives CDR1 LNHNV, CDR2 YYDKDF (reference sequence). Trimming pared 2 bases from V and 2 bases from J, leaving 18 bases between. Sequencing used peripheral blood, obtained before any cancer treatment. The genes are TRBV15 and TRBJ1-1, with TRBD1 as a possible D gene (6 bases). The TCR sequence derives from a female donor aged 60 or older with stage I squamous cell lung carcinoma. CDR3 in DNA: TGTGCCACCAGCAGACGTTACCAACAGGGAACTAACACTGAAGCTTTCTTT. Its protein product is CATSRRYQQGTNTEAFF.